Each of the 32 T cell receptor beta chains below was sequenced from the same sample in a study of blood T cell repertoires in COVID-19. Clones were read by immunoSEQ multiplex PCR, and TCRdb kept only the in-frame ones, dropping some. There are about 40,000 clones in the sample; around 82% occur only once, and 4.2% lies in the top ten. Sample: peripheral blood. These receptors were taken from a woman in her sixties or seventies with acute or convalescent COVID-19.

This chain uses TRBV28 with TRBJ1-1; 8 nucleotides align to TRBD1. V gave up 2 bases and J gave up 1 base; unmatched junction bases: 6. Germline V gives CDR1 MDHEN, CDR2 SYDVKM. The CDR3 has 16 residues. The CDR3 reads CASSLVQGGGNTEAFF. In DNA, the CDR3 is TGTGCCAGCAGTTTAGTACAGGGGGGAGGGAACACTGAAGCTTTCTTT. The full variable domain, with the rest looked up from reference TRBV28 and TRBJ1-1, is DVKVTQSSRYLVKRTGEKVFLECVQDMDHENMFWYRQDPGLGLRLIYFSYDVKMKEKGDIPEGYSVSREKKERFSLILESASTNQTSMYLCASSLVQGGGNTEAFFGQGTRLTVV.

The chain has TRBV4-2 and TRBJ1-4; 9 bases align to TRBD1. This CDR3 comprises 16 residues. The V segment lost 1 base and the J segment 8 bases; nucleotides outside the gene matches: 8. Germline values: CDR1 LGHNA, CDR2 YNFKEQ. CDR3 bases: TGTGCCAGCAGCCAAGGGGAGGACAGGGGCCGCGAAAAACTGTTTTTT. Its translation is CASSQGEDRGREKLFF.

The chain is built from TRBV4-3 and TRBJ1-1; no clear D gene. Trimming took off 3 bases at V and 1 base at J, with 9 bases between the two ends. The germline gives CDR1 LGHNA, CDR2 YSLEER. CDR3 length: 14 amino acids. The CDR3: CASSHEPRNTEAFF. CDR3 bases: TGCGCCAGCAGCCACGAGCCTCGGAACACTGAAGCTTTCTTT.

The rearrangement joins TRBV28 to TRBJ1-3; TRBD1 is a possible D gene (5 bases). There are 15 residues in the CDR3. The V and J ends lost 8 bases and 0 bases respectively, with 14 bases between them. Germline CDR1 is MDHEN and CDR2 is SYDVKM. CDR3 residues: CASQSGGSSGNTIYF. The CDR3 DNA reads TGTGCCAGCCAAAGCGGGGGGAGCTCTGGAAACACCATATATTTT.

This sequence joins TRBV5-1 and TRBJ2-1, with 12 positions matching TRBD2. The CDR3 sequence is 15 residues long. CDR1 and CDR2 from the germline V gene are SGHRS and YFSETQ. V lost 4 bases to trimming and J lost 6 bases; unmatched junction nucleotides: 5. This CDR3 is CASSQGLAGTNEQFF. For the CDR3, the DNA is TGCGCCAGCAGCCAAGGACTAGCGGGAACCAATGAGCAGTTCTTC.

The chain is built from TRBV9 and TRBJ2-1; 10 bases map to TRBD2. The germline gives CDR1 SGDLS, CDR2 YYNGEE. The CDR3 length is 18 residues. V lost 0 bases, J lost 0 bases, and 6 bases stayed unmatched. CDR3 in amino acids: CASSVGIAGGSSYNEQFF. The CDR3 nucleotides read TGTGCCAGCAGCGTAGGAATAGCGGGGGGTAGCTCCTACAATGAGCAGTTCTTC.

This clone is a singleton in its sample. The CDR3 nucleotides are TGTGCCACCAGCAGAGTAAATGAGCAGTTCTTC. Its translation: CATSRVNEQFF. V gene TRBV15 combines with J gene TRBJ2-1; D is unclear. The CDR3 sequence is 11 residues long. With 1 base removed from V and 7 bases from J, the gap between germline ends came to 2 bases. CDR1 is LNHNV and CDR2 is YYDKDF in the germline V gene (reference sequence).

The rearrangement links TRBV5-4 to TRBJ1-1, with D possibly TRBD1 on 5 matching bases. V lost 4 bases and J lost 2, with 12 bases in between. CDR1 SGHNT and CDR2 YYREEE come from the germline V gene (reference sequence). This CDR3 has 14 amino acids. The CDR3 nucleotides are TGTGCCAGCAGCCCGATGACAGTAAACACTGAAGCTTTCTTT. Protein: CASSPMTVNTEAFF.

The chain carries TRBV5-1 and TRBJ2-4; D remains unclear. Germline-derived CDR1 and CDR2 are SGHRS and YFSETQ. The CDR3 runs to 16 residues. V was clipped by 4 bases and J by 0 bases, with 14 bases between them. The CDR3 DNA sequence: TGCGCCAGCAGCCCCACCGAGACACTAGCCAAAAACATTCAGTACTTC. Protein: CASSPTETLAKNIQYF. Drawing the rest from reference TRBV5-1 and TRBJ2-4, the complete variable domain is KAGVTQTPRYLIKTRGQQVTLSCSPISGHRSVSWYQQTPGQGLQFLFEYFSETQRNKGNFPGRFSGRQFSNSRSEMNVSTLELGDSALYLCASSPTETLAKNIQYFGAGTRLSVL.

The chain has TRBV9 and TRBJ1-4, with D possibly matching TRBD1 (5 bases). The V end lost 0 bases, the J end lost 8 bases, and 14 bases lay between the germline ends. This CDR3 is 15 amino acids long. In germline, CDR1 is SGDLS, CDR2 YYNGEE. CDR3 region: CASSVDTGRGEKLFF. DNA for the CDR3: TGTGCCAGCAGCGTAGATACAGGCCGAGGAGAAAAACTGTTTTTT.

The CDR3: CASSGRLQGPYEQYF. Written as DNA, the CDR3 is TGTGCCAGCAGCGGCAGACTACAAGGTCCTTACGAGCAGTACTTC. This chain connects TRBV7-9 to TRBJ2-7, with D maybe TRBD2 (5 bases). Germline V lookup: CDR1 SEHNR, CDR2 FQNEAQ (reference sequence). The ends were cut back, 5 bases at V and 4 bases at J, with 18 bases in the middle. CDR3 length: 15 amino acids.

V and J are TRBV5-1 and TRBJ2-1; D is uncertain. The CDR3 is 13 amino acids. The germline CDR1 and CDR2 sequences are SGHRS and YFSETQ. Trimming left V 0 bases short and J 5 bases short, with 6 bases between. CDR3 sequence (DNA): TGCGCCAGCAGCTTGGACGCGGACAATGAGCAGTTCTTC. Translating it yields CASSLDADNEQFF.

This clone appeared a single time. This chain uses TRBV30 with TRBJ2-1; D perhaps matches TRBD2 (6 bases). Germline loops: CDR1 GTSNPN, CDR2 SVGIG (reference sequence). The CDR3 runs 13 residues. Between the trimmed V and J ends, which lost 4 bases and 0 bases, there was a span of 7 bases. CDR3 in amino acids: CAWIGSSYNEQFF. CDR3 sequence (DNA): TGTGCCTGGATCGGGAGCTCCTACAATGAGCAGTTCTTC. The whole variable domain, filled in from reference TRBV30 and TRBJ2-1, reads SQTIHQWPATLVQPVGSPLSLECTVEGTSNPNLYWYRQAAGRGLQLLFYSVGIGQISSEVPQNLSASRPQDRQFILSSKKLLLSDSGFYLCAWIGSSYNEQFFGPGTRLTVL.

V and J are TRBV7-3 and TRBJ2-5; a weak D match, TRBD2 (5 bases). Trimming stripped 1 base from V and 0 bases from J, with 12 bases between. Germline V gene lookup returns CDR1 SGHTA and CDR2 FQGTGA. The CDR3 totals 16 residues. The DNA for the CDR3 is TGTGCCAGCAGCTTAAAAGGTGGCGGGTACCAAGAGACCCAGTACTTC. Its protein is CASSLKGGGYQETQYF.

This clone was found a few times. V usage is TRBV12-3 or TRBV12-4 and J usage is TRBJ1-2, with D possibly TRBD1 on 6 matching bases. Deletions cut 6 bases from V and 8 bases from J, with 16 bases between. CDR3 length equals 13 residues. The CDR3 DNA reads TGTGCCAGCAGCACTCGGGGGGCAGGCGGCTACACCTTC. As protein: CASSTRGAGGYTF.

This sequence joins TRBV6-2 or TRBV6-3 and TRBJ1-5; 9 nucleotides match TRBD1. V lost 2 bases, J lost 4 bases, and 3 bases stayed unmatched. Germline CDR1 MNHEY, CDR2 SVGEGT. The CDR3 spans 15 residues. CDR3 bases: TGTGCCAGCAGTTACCGGGACAGGGCTAATCAGCCCCAGCATTTT. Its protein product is CASSYRDRANQPQHF.

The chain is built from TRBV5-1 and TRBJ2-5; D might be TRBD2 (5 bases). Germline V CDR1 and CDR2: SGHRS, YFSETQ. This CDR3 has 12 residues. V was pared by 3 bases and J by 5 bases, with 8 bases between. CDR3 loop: CASSSRGETQYF. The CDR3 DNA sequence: TGCGCCAGCAGCTCCAGAGGGGAGACCCAGTACTTC.

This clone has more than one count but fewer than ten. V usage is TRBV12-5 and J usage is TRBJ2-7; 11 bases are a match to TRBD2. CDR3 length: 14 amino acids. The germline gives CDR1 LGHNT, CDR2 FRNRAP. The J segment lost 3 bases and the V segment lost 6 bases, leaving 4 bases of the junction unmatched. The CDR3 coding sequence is TGTGCTAGTGGGAAAGGGACTAGCGGCTACGAGCAGTACTTC. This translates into CASGKGTSGYEQYF. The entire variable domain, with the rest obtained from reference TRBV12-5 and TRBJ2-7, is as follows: DARVTQTPRHKVTEMGQEVTMRCQPILGHNTVFWYRQTMMQGLELLAYFRNRAPLDDSGMPKDRFSAEMPDATLATLKIQPSEPRDSAVYFCASGKGTSGYEQYFGPGTRLTVT.

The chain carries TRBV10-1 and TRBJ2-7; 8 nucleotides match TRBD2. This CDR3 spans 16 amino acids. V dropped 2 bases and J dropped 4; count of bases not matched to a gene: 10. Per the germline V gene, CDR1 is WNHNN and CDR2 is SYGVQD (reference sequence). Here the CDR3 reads CASSERSGRKIYEQYF. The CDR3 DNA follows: TGCGCCAGCAGTGAGAGGAGCGGGAGAAAAATATACGAGCAGTACTTC.

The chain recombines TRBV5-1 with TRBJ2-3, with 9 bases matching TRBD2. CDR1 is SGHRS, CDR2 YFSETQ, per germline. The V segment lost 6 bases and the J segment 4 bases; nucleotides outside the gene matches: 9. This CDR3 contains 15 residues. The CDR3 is CASTVPGLASDTQYF. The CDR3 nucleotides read TGCGCCAGCACCGTCCCGGGACTAGCTTCAGATACGCAGTATTTT.

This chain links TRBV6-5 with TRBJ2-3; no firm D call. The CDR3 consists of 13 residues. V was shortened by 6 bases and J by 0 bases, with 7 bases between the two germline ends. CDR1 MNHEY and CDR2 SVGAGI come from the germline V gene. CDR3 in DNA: TGTGCCAGCAGGACTCCAAGCACAGATACGCAGTATTTT. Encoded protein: CASRTPSTDTQYF.

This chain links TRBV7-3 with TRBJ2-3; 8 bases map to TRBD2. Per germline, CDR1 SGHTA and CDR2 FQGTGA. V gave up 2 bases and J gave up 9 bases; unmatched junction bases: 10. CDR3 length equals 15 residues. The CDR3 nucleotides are TGTGCCAGCAGCTTACTACGGGAGGGACGAGGCACGCAGTATTTT. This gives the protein CASSLLREGRGTQYF.

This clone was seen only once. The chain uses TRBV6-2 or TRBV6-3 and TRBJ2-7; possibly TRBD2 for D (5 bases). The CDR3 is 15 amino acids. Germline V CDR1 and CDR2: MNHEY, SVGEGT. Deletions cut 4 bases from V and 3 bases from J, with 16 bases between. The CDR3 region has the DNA TGTGCCAGCAGTTCCCCTAGCACAGCGAGCTACGAGCAGTACTTC. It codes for CASSSPSTASYEQYF.

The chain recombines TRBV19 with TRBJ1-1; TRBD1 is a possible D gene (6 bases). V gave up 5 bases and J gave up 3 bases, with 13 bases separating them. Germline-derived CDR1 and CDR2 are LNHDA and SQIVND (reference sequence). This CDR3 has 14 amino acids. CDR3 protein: CASSLTGSYTEAFF. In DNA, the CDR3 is TGTGCCAGTAGTTTAACAGGGAGCTACACTGAAGCTTTCTTT.

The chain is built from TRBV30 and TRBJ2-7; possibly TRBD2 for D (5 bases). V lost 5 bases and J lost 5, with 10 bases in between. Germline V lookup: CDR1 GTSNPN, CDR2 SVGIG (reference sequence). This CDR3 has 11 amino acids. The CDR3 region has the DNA TGTGCCTGGCGACTATGGGACGAGCAGTACTTC. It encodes CAWRLWDEQYF.

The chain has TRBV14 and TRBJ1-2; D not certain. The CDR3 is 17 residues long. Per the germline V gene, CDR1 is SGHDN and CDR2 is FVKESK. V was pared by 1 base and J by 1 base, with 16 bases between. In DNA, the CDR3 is TGTGCCAGCAGCCAAGGCCCCGGGATCCTCGATAACTATGGCTACACCTTC. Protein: CASSQGPGILDNYGYTF. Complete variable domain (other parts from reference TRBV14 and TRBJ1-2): EAGVTQFPSHSVIEKGQTVTLRCDPISGHDNLYWYRRVMGKEIKFLLHFVKESKQDESGMPNNRFLAERTGGTYSTLKVQPAELEDSGVYFCASSQGPGILDNYGYTFGSGTRLTVV.

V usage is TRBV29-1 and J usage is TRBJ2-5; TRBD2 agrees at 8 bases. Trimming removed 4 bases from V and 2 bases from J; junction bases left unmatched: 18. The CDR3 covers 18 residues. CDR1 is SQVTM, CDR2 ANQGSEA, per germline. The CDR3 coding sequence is TGCAGCGTTGGCCGGGCTAGCGGGCAATTGAACTCACAAGAGACCCAGTACTTC. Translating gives CSVGRASGQLNSQETQYF. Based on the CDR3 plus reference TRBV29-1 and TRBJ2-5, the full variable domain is SAVISQKPSRDICQRGTSLTIQCQVDSQVTMMFWYRQQPGQSLTLIATANQGSEATYESGFVIDKFPISRPNLTFSTLTVSNMSPEDSSIYLCSVGRASGQLNSQETQYFGPGTRLLVL.

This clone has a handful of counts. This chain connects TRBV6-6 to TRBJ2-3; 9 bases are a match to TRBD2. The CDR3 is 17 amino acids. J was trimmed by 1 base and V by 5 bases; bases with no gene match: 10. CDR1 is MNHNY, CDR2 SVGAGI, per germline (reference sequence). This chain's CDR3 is CASSLGAGGYGTDTQYF. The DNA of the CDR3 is TGTGCCAGCAGTCTCGGCGCGGGAGGGTACGGCACAGATACGCAGTATTTT.

This chain's CDR3 is CASSRTGSYEQYF. The CDR3 region has the DNA TGTGCCAGCAGCCGAACAGGGTCCTACGAGCAGTACTTC. V usage is TRBV3-1 (or the pseudogene TRBV3-2) and J usage is TRBJ2-7, with a tentative D call TRBD1 (6 bases). The CDR3 has 13 amino acids. V gave up 4 bases and J gave up 1 base, with 8 bases separating them. CDR1 and CDR2 (germline): LGHDT, YNNKEL (reference sequence).

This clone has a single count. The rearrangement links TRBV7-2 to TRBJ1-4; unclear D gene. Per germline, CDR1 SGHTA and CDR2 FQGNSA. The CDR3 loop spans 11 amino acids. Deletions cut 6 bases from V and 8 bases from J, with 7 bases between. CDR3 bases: TGTGCCAGCAGACTCGGGGAAAAACTGTTTTTT. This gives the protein CASRLGEKLFF. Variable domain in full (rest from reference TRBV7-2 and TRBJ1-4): GAGVSQSPSNKVTEKGKDVELRCDPISGHTALYWYRQSLGQGLEFLIYFQGNSAPDKSGLPSDRFSAERTGGSVSTLTIQRTQQEDSAVYLCASRLGEKLFFGSGTQLSVL.

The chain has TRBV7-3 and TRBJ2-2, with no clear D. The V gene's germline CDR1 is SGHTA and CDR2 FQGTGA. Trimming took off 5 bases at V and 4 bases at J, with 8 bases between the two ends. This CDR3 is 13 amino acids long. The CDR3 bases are TGTGCCAGCAGCCCCCGGAGCACCGGGGAGCTGTTTTTT. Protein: CASSPRSTGELFF.

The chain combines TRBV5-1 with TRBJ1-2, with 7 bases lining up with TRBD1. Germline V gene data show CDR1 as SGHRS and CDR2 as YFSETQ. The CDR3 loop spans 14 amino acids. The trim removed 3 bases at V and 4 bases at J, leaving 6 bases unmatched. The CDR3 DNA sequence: TGCGCCAGCAGCTCGACGGGGGACAGCTATGGCTACACCTTC. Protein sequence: CASSSTGDSYGYTF.